Following are 21 T cell receptor beta chains from one sample sequenced in a study of graft-versus-host responses after intestinal transplantation. Antigens for these TCRs are unknown. Only in-frame clones appear in the TCRdb table, and some are missing; sequencing was by immunoSEQ multiplex PCR. The sample includes about 47,000 clones, approximately 95% of them seen just once. The specimen was unstimulated CD8+ T cells sorted from spleen or lymph node cells, collected before transplant. These receptors were collected from a human donor who was the organ donor for an intestinal transplant.

V gene TRBV10-1 combines with J gene TRBJ2-5; D is possibly TRBD1 (5 bases). The J call may be in error: the DNA end matches TRBJ2-7 better. Germline V gene data show CDR1 as WNHNN and CDR2 as SYGVQD (reference sequence). The CDR3 is 11 amino acids. This chain's CDR3 is CASSAGIEQYF. DNA for the CDR3: TGCGCCAGCAGTGCAGGGATCGAGCAGTACTTC.

This sequence joins TRBV28 and TRBJ2-1; D possibly corresponds to TRBD2 (6 bases). V was trimmed by 2 bases and J by 0 bases, leaving 8 bases between them. Germline V lookup: CDR1 MDHEN, CDR2 SYDVKM. The CDR3 is 15 residues long. CDR3 DNA: TGTGCCAGCAGTTTAGCGGGGAGCTCCTACAATGAGCAGTTCTTC. Translated, it gives CASSLAGSSYNEQFF.

The sample holds one count of this clone. The chain recombines TRBV5-6 with TRBJ1-1; D remains ambiguous. Germline V gene lookup returns CDR1 SGHDT and CDR2 YYEEEE. V was clipped by 2 bases and J by 1 base, with 3 bases between them. This CDR3 spans 12 amino acids. CDR3 coding DNA: TGTGCCAGCAGCTTCGGGAACACTGAAGCTTTCTTT. It is translated as CASSFGNTEAFF. The variable domain in full, completed from reference TRBV5-6 and TRBJ1-1, reads DAGVTQSPTHLIKTRGQQVTLRCSPKSGHDTVSWYQQALGQGPQFIFQYYEEEERQRGNFPDRFSGHQFPNYSSELNVNALLLGDSALYLCASSFGNTEAFFGQGTRLTVV.

The table lists this clone with a count of one. The rearrangement links TRBV9 to TRBJ2-3; D possibly corresponds to TRBD2 (7 bases). V was pared by 0 bases and J by 5 bases, with 13 bases between. The CDR3 length is 15 residues. Germline CDR1 SGDLS, CDR2 YYNGEE. The CDR3 loop is CASSVDMGGGDTQYF. The DNA of the CDR3 is TGTGCCAGCAGCGTAGACATGGGAGGGGGAGATACGCAGTATTTT.

The chain carries TRBV6-5 and TRBJ2-2, with D unresolved. The V end was cut by 4 bases, the J end by 0 bases, with 3 bases between. Per germline, CDR1 MNHEY and CDR2 SVGAGI. The CDR3 runs to 13 residues. Here the CDR3 DNA reads TGTGCCAGCAGTTTGGCGAACACCGGGGAGCTGTTTTTT. Translated, it gives CASSLANTGELFF.

The V and J genes are TRBV10-3 and TRBJ1-1, with D possibly TRBD1 on 5 matching bases. Germline V gene sequence: CDR1 ENHRY, CDR2 SYGVKD. The CDR3 extends over 17 amino acids. The V gene lost 10 bases and the J gene lost 1 base, with 25 bases spanning the gap. CDR3 coding DNA: TGTGCCACGTTGACGACAGTACCCTCAAAGGGGAACACTGAAGCTTTCTTT. This gives the protein CATLTTVPSKGNTEAFF.

CDR3 protein: CASSLASPSGTDTQYF. CDR3 nucleotide sequence: TGTGCCAGCAGCTTAGCGAGCCCCAGCGGGACAGATACGCAGTATTTT. The chain uses TRBV7-9 and TRBJ2-3, with a weak D call TRBD2 (6 bases). The germline V gene has CDR1 SEHNR and CDR2 FQNEAQ (reference sequence). V lost 0 bases and J 3 bases, leaving 13 bases between the germline ends. CDR3 size: 16 residues.

The genes are TRBV28 and TRBJ2-3; 10 bases line up with TRBD2. The CDR3 contains 15 residues. Per the germline V gene, CDR1 is MDHEN and CDR2 is SYDVKM. V shed 6 bases, J shed 5 bases, and the junction held 8 bases outside the gene matches. The CDR3 here is CASRAGGLGGDTQYF. CDR3 bases: TGTGCCAGCAGAGCGGGGGGGCTTGGAGGAGATACGCAGTATTTT.

This clone was counted a few times. CDR3 region: CASSVDTNTEAFF. The DNA of the CDR3 is TGTGCCAGCAGCGTAGATACGAACACTGAAGCTTTCTTT. This chain connects TRBV9 to TRBJ1-1, with D uncertain. The CDR3 loop spans 13 amino acids. In germline, CDR1 is SGDLS, CDR2 YYNGEE. V dropped 0 bases and J dropped 1 base, with 4 bases sitting between them.

The V and J genes are TRBV28 and TRBJ2-1; D not certain. The CDR3 runs to 15 residues. The V end lost 3 bases, the J end lost 5 bases, and 14 bases lay between the germline ends. The germline gives CDR1 MDHEN, CDR2 SYDVKM. CDR3 nucleotide sequence: TGTGCCAGCAGTTTTGGGCAGTTAGAAGACAATGAGCAGTTCTTC. It yields the protein CASSFGQLEDNEQFF.

The J gene is TRBJ1-1, the V gene TRBV19; no reliable D call. V was shortened by 4 bases and J by 1 base, with 16 bases between the two germline ends. Germline V gene data show CDR1 as LNHDA and CDR2 as SQIVND (reference sequence). The CDR3 contains 16 residues. Here the CDR3 reads CASSTHLSGGNTEAFF. In DNA form, the CDR3 reads TGTGCCAGTAGTACCCATCTGAGTGGAGGGAACACTGAAGCTTTCTTT. Complete variable domain (other parts from reference TRBV19 and TRBJ1-1): DGGITQSPKYLFRKEGQNVTLSCEQNLNHDAMYWYRQDPGQGLRLIYYSQIVNDFQKGDIAEGYSVSREKKESFPLTVTSAQKNPTAFYLCASSTHLSGGNTEAFFGQGTRLTVV.

This chain connects TRBV10-3 to TRBJ1-2; D is ambiguous. The V end was cut by 0 bases, the J end by 0 bases, with 8 bases between. There are 15 residues in the CDR3. CDR1 and CDR2 (germline): ENHRY, SYGVKD. The CDR3 spells CAISESRAANYGYTF. CDR3 coding DNA: TGTGCCATCAGTGAGTCAAGGGCCGCTAACTATGGCTACACCTTC.

The chain combines TRBV9 with TRBJ2-1; a weak D match, TRBD1 (6 bases). Germline lookup yields CDR1 SGDLS and CDR2 YYNGEE. The CDR3 totals 15 residues. V shed 3 bases and J shed 3 bases, with 13 bases lying between them. The CDR3 sequence: CASSDNGQLYNEQFF. The CDR3 region has the DNA TGTGCCAGCAGCGATAACGGACAGCTCTACAATGAGCAGTTCTTC.

V usage is TRBV19 and J usage is TRBJ1-6; maybe TRBD1 (6 bases). V lost 3 bases, J lost 7 bases, and 10 bases lay in between. CDR1 is LNHDA and CDR2 is SQIVND in the germline V gene (reference sequence). The CDR3 has 14 amino acids. Here the CDR3 DNA reads TGTGCCAGTAGTATCCAACAGGGCAATTCACCCCTCCACTTT. The encoded protein is CASSIQQGNSPLHF.

The chain joins TRBV7-3 to TRBJ2-3, with D perhaps matching TRBD2 (6 bases). Deletions cut 4 bases from V and 8 bases from J, with 16 bases between. The CDR3 length is 14 residues. Looked up from germline, CDR1 is SGHTA and CDR2 is FQGTGA. The CDR3 loop is CASSSNGGPATQYF. DNA of the CDR3: TGTGCCAGCAGCTCTAACGGGGGACCCGCTACGCAGTATTTT.

The chain has TRBV27 and TRBJ1-5; D may be TRBD1 (5 bases). Per germline, CDR1 MNHEY and CDR2 SMNVEV (reference sequence). The germline V and J ends were trimmed by 8 bases and 4 bases, with 18 bases remaining between them. The CDR3 is 15 residues long. CDR3 sequence (DNA): TGTGCCAGCGGACCGGGACCGGAATCAAATCAGCCCCAGCATTTT. Translated, it gives CASGPGPESNQPQHF.

This chain links TRBV28 with TRBJ2-7, with 7 bases that match TRBD2. Germline CDR1 reads MDHEN; CDR2 reads SYDVKM. The trim removed 10 bases at V and 0 bases at J, leaving 3 bases unmatched. This CDR3 is 12 amino acids long. CDR3 in DNA: TGTGCCATCCGGGGGGACTCCTACGAGCAGTACTTC. Its translation is CAIRGDSYEQYF.

The chain has TRBV28 and TRBJ2-5; the D is unclear. Trimming removed 2 bases at V and 2 bases at J, with 12 bases between. Germline CDR1 MDHEN, CDR2 SYDVKM. There are 15 residues in the CDR3. The CDR3 region has the DNA TGTGCCAGCAGTTTAAGGGCGGCAGCACAAGAGACCCAGTACTTC. It specifies CASSLRAAAQETQYF.

J is TRBJ2-3 and V is TRBV19, with TRBD2 matching over 10 bases. The CDR3 is 15 amino acids. Unmatched junction bases numbered 5, after V lost 6 bases and J lost 2 bases. The germline V gene has CDR1 LNHDA and CDR2 SQIVND (reference sequence). The CDR3, as DNA: TGTGCCAGTAGCCAAGGACTAGCGGCCACAGATACGCAGTATTTT. Its translation: CASSQGLAATDTQYF.

The chain uses TRBV28 and TRBJ2-7; D is possibly TRBD1 or TRBD2 (5 bases each). Deletions cut 6 bases from V and 3 bases from J, with 12 bases between. The CDR3 sequence is 13 residues long. CDR1 and CDR2 (germline): MDHEN, SYDVKM. The CDR3 here is CASSDSRGYEQYF. In DNA form, the CDR3 reads TGTGCCAGCAGCGACAGCCGGGGCTACGAGCAGTACTTC. Filled out from reference TRBV28 and TRBJ2-7, the complete variable domain reads DVKVTQSSRYLVKRTGEKVFLECVQDMDHENMFWYRQDPGLGLRLIYFSYDVKMKEKGDIPEGYSVSREKKERFSLILESASTNQTSMYLCASSDSRGYEQYFGPGTRLTVT.

The gene calls are TRBV7-9 and TRBJ2-7; D possibly corresponds to TRBD1 (5 bases). V lost 3 bases and J lost 3, with 9 bases in between. The CDR3 covers 13 residues. Germline-derived CDR1 and CDR2 are SEHNR and FQNEAQ (reference sequence). CDR3 protein: CASSFPGNYEQYF. The CDR3 DNA reads as TGTGCCAGCAGCTTTCCAGGGAACTACGAGCAGTACTTC.